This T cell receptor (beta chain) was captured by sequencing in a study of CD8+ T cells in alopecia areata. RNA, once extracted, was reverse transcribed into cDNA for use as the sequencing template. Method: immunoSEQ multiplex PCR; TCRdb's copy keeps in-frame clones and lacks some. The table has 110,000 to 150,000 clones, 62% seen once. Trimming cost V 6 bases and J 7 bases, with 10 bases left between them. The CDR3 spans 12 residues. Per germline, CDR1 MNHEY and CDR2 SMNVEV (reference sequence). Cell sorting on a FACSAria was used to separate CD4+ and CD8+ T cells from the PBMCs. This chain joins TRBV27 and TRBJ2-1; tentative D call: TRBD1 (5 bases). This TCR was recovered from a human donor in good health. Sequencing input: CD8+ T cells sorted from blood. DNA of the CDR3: TGTGCCAGCAGAGTAGGGGATAATGAGCAGTTCTTC. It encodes CASRVGDNEQFF.